By proportion, the clone carrying this T cell receptor beta chain is medium-sized. What it binds is unknown. The sample is drawn from a study of metastatic and nonmetastatic thyroid tumors. Study summary: Comparative analysis of repertoires was undertaken across blood and tumor or nodule tissue obtained from malignant and benign thyroid patients.

Germline CDR1 and CDR2: MNHEY and SVGAGI. V was cut by 0 bases and J by 1 base, with 7 bases left in between. This CDR3 contains 14 residues. How the authors handled the data: The study's classifier, a distant-metastasis tool for papillary thyroid cancer, was built using CDR3 differences across clinicopathological groups. TCRdb re-analyzed the PCR reads using MiXCR. TCRdb assigned the V and J calls; the authors' analysis was not used. Of 30,000 to 40,000 clones in the sample, roughly 27% were seen once. Overall study findings and caveats: According to reports, the diversity of TCR beta was significantly higher in malignant thyroid tumors than in benign nodules, and this held in both blood and tumor samples.

Thyroid surgery was performed in patients who had received no treatment beforehand. This rearrangement joins TRBV6-5 to TRBJ2-7; D uncertain. The source is a female donor with papillary thyroid cancer or a benign thyroid nodule (not recorded which). Some clones in this sample may be carry-over from other donors' samples. The sequenced sample consisted of blood. CDR3 residues: CASSYSVGSYEQYF. The CDR3 nucleotides are TGTGCCAGCAGTTACTCGGTCGGTTCCTACGAGCAGTACTTC.